These T cell receptor beta chains were read from a single sample in a study of OX40 agonist ivuxolimab in advanced cancers. TCRdb keeps only in-frame clones here, not all; method: immunoSEQ multiplex PCR. Counted here are 65,000 to 95,000 clones, 88% occurring once; the ten biggest clones make up approximately 0.45%. The sequenced sample was CD4+ or CD8+ T cells sorted from blood, obtained in a trial of the OX40 agonist ivuxolimab. The receptors here all came from an adult with an advanced solid tumor such as melanoma, head and neck, liver or kidney cancer. The CDR3 runs from the conserved cysteine through the conserved F or W. Fields, in order: CDR3 protein, V gene, CDR3 length, D gene, clone size. A D gene is named only where the DNA matches it firmly. The size field is filled for only some rows; it gives once, few, many or a size class.

CDR3: CASSWTGVNTEAFF
V: TRBV5-4
length: 14
D: TRBD1
size: few

CDR3: CASSLLGQGDQPQHF
V: TRBV28
length: 15
D: TRBD1
size: .

CDR3: CASSYPGQGYNEQFF
V: TRBV6-6
length: 15
D: TRBD1
size: .

CDR3: CASSLGQGADTQYF
V: TRBV5-1
length: 14
D: TRBD1
size: .

CDR3: CASSLGQGYTEAFF
V: TRBV28
length: 14
D: TRBD1
size: .

CDR3: CATAGGSSGANVLTF
V: TRBV15
length: 15
D: TRBD1
size: .

CDR3: CASRPTLGEKLFF
V: TRBV7-6
length: 13
D: .
size: once

CDR3: CASRNRGGELFF
V: TRBV7-9
length: 12
D: .
size: .

CDR3: CASSRSTGTEKLFF
V: TRBV5-1
length: 14
D: .
size: .

CDR3: CASSAGTGFYNEQFF
V: TRBV5-1
length: 15
D: TRBD1
size: .

CDR3: CASSPKTGSSGNTIYF
V: TRBV18
length: 16
D: TRBD1
size: .

CDR3: CASSDLQGASGNYGYTF
V: TRBV6-1
length: 17
D: TRBD1
size: .

CDR3: CASSPWSGGAGETQYF
V: TRBV9
length: 16
D: .
size: .